This T cell receptor (beta chain) was documented in a study of blood T cell repertoires in COVID-19. Study-level information: The United States, Italy and Spain supplied acute and convalescent COVID-19 samples. PBMCs, B-cell-depleted T cells, or T cells provided the cDNA or gDNA that made up the material.

Notes on this clone: In the same sample, other DNA sequences code for this CDR3.

In the original processing: The authors estimated nucleated cell counts from reference gene primer amplification. Only in-frame clones appear in the TCRdb table, and some are missing; sequencing was by immunoSEQ multiplex PCR. V, J and clone size reflect that table, while D and trimming were determined from the DNA. Found here are 200,000 to 250,000 clones, approximately 81% of them singletons; the top ten hold approximately 4%. The sequence came from an elderly woman with acute or convalescent COVID-19. The sequencing input was peripheral blood.

The CDR3 DNA sequence: TGTGCCAGCCGGAGGGAATTGAACACTGAAGCTTTCTTT. Protein product: CASRRELNTEAFF. The rearrangement links TRBV12-3 or TRBV12-4 to TRBJ1-1; D is uncertain. The CDR3 sequence is 13 residues long. V was trimmed by 8 bases and J by 0 bases, leaving 10 bases between them.